This TCR beta chain is from a study of vaccination effects on CD4 cells after COVID-19. Regarding the study as a whole: There were few convalescent patients in the study and no early post-infection timepoints.

Using viral peptide pools, the ViraFEST assay grew out antigen-specific CD4+ T cells prior to sequencing. The authors isolated CD4+ T cells after about 10 days of culture. Negative nucleocapsid antibody tests before and after vaccination confirmed no previous SARS-CoV-2 infection. IL-2 medium supplanted half the medium on days 3 and 7. Method: immunoSEQ multiplex PCR; TCRdb's copy keeps in-frame clones and lacks some. The sample holds some 22,000 clones, 73% seen once. V was trimmed by 7 bases and J by 0 bases, leaving 19 bases between them. CDR3 length: 17 residues. Germline assignment: CDR1 MNHEY and CDR2 SMNVEV (reference sequence). In its sample, this clone is medium-sized. Its target is not known.

The sequenced sample was CD4+ T cells from PBMCs cultured with SARS-CoV-2 spike peptides, obtained before COVID-19 vaccination. The receptor's source is a human donor who received a COVID-19 vaccine. The chain is built from TRBV27 and TRBJ2-1; D is uncertain. CDR3 sequence: CASTWTGSKISYNEQFF. The CDR3 DNA follows: TGTGCCAGCACCTGGACGGGTTCTAAAATCTCCTACAATGAGCAGTTCTTC.